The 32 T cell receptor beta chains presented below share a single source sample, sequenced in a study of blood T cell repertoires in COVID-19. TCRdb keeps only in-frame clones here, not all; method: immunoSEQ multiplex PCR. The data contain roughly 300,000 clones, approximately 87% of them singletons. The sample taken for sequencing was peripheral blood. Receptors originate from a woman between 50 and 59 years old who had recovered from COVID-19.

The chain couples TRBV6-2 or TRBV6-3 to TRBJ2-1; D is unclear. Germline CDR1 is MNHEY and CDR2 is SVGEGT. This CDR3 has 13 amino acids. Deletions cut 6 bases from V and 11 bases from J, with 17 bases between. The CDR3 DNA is TGTGCCAGCAGCCCTGTAGTGGCGGCAAAGCAGTTCTTC. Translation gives CASSPVVAAKQFF.

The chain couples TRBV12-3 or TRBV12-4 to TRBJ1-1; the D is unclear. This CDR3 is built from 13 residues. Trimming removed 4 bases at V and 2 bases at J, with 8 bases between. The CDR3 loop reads CASSSYLNTEAFF. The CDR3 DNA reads TGTGCCAGCAGTTCGTACCTAAACACTGAAGCTTTCTTT.

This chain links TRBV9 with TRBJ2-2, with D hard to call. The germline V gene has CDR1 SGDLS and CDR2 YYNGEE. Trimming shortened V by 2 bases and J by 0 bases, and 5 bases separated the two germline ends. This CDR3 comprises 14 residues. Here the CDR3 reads CASSVKPNTGELFF. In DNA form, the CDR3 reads TGTGCCAGCAGCGTTAAGCCGAACACCGGGGAGCTGTTTTTT.

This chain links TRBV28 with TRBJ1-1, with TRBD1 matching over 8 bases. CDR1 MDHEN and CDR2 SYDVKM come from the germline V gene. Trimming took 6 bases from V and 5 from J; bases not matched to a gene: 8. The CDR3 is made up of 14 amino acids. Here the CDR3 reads CASRIGQGKTEAFF. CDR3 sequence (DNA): TGTGCCAGCAGGATCGGACAGGGAAAAACTGAAGCTTTCTTT.

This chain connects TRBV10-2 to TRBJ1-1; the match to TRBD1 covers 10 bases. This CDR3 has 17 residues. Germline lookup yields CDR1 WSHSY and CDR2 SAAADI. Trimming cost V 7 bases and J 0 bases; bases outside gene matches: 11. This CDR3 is CASKPDRGRRMNTEAFF. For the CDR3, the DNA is TGCGCCAGCAAGCCCGACAGGGGGCGGCGGATGAACACTGAAGCTTTCTTT.

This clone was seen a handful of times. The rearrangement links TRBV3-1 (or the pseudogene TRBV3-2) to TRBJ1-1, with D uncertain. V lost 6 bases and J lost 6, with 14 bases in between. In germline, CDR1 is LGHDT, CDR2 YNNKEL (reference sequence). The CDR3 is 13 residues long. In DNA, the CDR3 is TGTGCCAGCAGTAACTTCGCGGTAGCTGAAGCTTTCTTT. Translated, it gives CASSNFAVAEAFF.

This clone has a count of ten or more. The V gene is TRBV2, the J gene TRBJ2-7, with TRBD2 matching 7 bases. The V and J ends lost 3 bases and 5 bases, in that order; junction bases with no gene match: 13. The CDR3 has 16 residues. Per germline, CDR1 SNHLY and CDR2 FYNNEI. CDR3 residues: CASSDRVGRGSDEQYF. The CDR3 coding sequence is TGTGCCAGCAGTGATAGGGTGGGGCGCGGGAGTGACGAGCAGTACTTC.

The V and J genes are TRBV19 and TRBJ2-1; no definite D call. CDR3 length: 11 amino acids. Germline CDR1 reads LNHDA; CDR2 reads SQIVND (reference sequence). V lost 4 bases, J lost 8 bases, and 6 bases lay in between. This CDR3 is CASSRLDEQFF. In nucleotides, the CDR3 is TGTGCCAGTAGTAGACTCGATGAGCAGTTCTTC.

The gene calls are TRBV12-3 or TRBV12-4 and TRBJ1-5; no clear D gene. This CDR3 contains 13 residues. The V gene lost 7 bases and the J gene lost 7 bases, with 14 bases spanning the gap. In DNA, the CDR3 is TGTGCCAGCACTTATAATTCGCGGCAGCCCCAGCATTTT. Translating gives CASTYNSRQPQHF.

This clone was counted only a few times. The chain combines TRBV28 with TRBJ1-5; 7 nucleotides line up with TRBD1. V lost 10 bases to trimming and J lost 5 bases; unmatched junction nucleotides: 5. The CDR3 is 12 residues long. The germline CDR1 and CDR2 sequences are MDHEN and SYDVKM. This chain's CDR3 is CATRQGYQPQHF. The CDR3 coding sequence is TGTGCCACCCGACAGGGTTATCAGCCCCAGCATTTT.

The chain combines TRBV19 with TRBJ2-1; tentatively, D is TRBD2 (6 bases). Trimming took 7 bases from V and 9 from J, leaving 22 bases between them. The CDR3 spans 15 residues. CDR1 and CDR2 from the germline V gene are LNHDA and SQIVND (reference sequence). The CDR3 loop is CASTQGGLSQGEQFF. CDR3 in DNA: TGTGCCAGTACTCAGGGAGGTTTAAGTCAGGGTGAGCAGTTCTTC. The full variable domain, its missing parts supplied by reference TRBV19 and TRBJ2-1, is DGGITQSPKYLFRKEGQNVTLSCEQNLNHDAMYWYRQDPGQGLRLIYYSQIVNDFQKGDIAEGYSVSREKKESFPLTVTSAQKNPTAFYLCASTQGGLSQGEQFFGPGTRLTVL.

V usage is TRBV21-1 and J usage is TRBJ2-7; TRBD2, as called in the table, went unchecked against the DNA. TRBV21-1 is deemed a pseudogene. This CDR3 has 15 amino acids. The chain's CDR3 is CASSSPGNAAYEQYF. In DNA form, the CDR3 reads TGTGCCAGCAGCTCCCCCGGGAATGCCGCCTACGAGCAGTACTTC.

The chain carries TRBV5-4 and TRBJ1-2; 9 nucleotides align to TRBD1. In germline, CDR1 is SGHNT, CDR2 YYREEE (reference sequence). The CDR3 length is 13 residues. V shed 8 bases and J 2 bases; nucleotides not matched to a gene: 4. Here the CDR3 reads CASTGGTNYGYTF. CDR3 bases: TGTGCCAGTACAGGGGGCACAAACTATGGCTACACCTTC.

CDR3 bases: TGTGCCAGCAGCTTAAGGGGGACAGTGAACACTGAAGCTTTCTTT. This gives the protein CASSLRGTVNTEAFF. The J gene is TRBJ1-1, the V gene TRBV7-3; 7 bases agree with TRBD1. CDR3 length equals 15 residues. J was trimmed by 0 bases and V by 1 base; bases with no gene match: 2. From germline, CDR1 is SGHTA and CDR2 FQGTGA. Together with reference TRBV7-3 and TRBJ1-1, the CDR3 gives the full variable domain: GAGVSQTPSNKVTEKGKYVELRCDPISGHTALYWYRQSLGQGPEFLIYFQGTGAADDSGLPNDRFFAVRPEGSVSTLKIQRTERGDSAVYLCASSLRGTVNTEAFFGQGTRLTVV.

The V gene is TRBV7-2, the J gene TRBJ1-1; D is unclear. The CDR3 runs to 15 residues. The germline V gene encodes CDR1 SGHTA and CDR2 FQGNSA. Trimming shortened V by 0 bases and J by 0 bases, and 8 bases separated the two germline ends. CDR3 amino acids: CASSLAREMNTEAFF. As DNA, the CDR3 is TGTGCCAGCAGCTTAGCGAGGGAAATGAACACTGAAGCTTTCTTT.

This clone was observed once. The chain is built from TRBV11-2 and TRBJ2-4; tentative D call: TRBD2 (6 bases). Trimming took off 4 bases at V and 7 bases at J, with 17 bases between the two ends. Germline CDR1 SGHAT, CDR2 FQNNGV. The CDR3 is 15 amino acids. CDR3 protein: CASSSSEGPRNIQYF. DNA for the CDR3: TGTGCCAGCAGCTCCTCGGAGGGCCCTCGGAACATTCAGTACTTC.

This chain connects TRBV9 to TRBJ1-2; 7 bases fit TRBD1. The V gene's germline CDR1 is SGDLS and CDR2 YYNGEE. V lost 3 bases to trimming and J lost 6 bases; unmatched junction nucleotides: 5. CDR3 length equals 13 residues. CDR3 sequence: CASSAGGGDGYTF. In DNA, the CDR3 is TGTGCCAGCAGCGCTGGAGGGGGCGATGGCTACACCTTC.

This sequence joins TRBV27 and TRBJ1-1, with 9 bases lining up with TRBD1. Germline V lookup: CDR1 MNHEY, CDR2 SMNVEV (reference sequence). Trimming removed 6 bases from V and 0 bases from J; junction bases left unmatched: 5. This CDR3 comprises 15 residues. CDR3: CASRRQGGLNTEAFF. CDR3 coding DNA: TGTGCCAGCAGGAGACAGGGGGGGTTGAACACTGAAGCTTTCTTT.

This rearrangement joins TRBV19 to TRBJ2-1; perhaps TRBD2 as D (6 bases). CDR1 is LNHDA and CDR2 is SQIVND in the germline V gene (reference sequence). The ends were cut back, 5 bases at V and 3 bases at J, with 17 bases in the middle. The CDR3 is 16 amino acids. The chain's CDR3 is CASSDPGGVNYNEQFF. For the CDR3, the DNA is TGTGCCAGTAGTGATCCCGGAGGGGTGAACTACAATGAGCAGTTCTTC.

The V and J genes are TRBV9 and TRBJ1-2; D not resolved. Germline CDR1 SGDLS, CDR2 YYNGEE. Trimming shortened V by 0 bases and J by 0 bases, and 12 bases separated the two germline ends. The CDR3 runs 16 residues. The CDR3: CASSVGTANANYGYTF. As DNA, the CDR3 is TGTGCCAGCAGCGTAGGTACAGCTAATGCTAACTATGGCTACACCTTC.

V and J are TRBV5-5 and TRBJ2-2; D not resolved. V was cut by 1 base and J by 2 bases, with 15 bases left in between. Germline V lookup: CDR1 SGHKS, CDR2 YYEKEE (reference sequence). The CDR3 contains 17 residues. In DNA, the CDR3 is TGTGCCAGCAGCTTGATCCAGCACAACAGTAACACCGGGGAGCTGTTTTTT. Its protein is CASSLIQHNSNTGELFF.

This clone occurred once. Here the CDR3 reads CASRGLAKNIQYF. CDR3 DNA sequence: TGTGCCAGCAGAGGACTAGCCAAAAACATTCAGTACTTC. The chain employs TRBV2 and TRBJ2-4; D is perhaps TRBD2 (5 bases). The CDR3 extends over 13 amino acids. CDR1 is SNHLY and CDR2 is FYNNEI in the germline V gene. V was cut by 6 bases and J by 0 bases, with 6 bases left in between. Drawing the rest from reference TRBV2 and TRBJ2-4, the complete variable domain is EPEVTQTPSHQVTQMGQEVILRCVPISNHLYFYWYRQILGQKVEFLVSFYNNEISEKSEIFDDQFSVERPDGSNFTLKIRSTKLEDSAMYFCASRGLAKNIQYFGAGTRLSVL.

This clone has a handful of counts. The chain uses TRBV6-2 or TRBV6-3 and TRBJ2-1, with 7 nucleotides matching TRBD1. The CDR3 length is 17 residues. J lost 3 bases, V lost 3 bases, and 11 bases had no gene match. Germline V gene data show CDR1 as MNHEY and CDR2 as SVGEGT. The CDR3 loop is CASSYFTGVFNYNEQFF. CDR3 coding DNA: TGTGCCAGCAGTTATTTTACAGGGGTTTTCAACTACAATGAGCAGTTCTTC.

DNA for the CDR3: TGTGCCAGCAAGGGGAGGAGCCAGCCCCAGCATTTT. This gives the protein CASKGRSQPQHF. The J gene is TRBJ1-5, the V gene TRBV28, with D possibly matching TRBD1 (5 bases). The CDR3 consists of 12 residues. Per germline, CDR1 MDHEN and CDR2 SYDVKM. With 7 bases removed from V and 7 bases from J, the gap between germline ends came to 11 bases.

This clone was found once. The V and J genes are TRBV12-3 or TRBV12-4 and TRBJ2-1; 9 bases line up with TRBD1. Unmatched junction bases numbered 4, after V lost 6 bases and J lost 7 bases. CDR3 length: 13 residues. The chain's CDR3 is CASRAGQGNEQFF. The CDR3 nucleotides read TGTGCCAGCAGAGCTGGACAGGGGAATGAGCAGTTCTTC.

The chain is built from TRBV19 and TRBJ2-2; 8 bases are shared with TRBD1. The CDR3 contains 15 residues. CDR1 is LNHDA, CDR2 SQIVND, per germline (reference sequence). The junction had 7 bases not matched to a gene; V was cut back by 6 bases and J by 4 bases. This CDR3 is CASSVTGAGTGELFF. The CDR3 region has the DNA TGTGCCAGTAGCGTGACAGGGGCCGGCACCGGGGAGCTGTTTTTT.

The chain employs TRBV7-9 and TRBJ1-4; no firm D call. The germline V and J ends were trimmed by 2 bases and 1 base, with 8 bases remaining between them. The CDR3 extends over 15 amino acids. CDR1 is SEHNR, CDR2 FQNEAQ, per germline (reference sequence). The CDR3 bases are TGTGCCAGCAGCTTACTCGCGAGAACTAATGAAAAACTGTTTTTT. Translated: CASSLLARTNEKLFF. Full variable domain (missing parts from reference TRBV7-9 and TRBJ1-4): DTGVSQNPRHKITKRGQNVTFRCDPISEHNRLYWYRQTLGQGPEFLTYFQNEAQLEKSRLLSDRFSAERPKGSFSTLEIQRTEQGDSAMYLCASSLLARTNEKLFFGSGTQLSVL.

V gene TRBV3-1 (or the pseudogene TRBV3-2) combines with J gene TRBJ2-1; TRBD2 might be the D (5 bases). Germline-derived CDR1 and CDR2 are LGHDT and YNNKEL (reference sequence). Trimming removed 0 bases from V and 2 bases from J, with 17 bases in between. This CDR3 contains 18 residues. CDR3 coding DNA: TGTGCCAGCAGCCAAGATCGTGAGGGTGGGATGCCCTACAATGAGCAGTTCTTC. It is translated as CASSQDREGGMPYNEQFF.

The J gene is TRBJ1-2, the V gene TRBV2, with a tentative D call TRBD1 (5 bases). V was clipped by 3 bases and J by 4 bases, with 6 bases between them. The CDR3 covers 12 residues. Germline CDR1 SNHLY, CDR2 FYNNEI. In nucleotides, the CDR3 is TGTGCCAGCAGTGAGGGGGGCTATGGCTACACCTTC. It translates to CASSEGGYGYTF.

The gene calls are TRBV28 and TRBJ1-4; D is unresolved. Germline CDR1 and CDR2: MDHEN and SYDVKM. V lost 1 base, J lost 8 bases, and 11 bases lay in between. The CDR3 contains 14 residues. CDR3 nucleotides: TGTGCCAGCAGTTTATCGGGAGCCTCCGAAAAACTGTTTTTT. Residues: CASSLSGASEKLFF.

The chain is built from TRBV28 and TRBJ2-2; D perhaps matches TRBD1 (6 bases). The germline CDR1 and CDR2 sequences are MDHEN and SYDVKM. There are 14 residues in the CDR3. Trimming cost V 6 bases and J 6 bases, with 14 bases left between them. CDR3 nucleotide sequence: TGTGCCAGCAGCAAACATACAGGGCCCGGGGAGCTGTTTTTT. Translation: CASSKHTGPGELFF.

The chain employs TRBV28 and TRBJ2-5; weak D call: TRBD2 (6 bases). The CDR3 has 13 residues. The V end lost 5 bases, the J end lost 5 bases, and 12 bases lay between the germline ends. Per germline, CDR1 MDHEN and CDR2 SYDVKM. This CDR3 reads CASSLPSVETQYF. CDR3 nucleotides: TGTGCCAGCAGTCTACCTAGCGTTGAGACCCAGTACTTC.